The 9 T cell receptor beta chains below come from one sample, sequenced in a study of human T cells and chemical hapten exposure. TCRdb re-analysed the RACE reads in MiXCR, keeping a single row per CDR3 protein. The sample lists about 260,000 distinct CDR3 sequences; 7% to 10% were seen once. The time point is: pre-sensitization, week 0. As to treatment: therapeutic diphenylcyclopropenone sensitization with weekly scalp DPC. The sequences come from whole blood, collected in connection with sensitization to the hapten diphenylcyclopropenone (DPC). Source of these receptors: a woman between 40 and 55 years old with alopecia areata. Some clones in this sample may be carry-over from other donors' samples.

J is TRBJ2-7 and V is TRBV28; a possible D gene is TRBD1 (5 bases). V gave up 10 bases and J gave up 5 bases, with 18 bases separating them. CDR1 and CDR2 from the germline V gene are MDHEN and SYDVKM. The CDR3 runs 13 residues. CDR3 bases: TGTGCCATACAGGACAAGGGGCTTAACGAGCAGTACTTC. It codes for CAIQDKGLNEQYF.

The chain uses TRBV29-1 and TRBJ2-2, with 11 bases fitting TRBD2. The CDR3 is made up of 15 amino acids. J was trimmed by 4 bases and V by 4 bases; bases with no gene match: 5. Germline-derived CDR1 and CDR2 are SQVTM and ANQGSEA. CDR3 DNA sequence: TGCAGCGTTGGGGGGACTAGCGGACCCACCGGGGAGCTGTTTTTT. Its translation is CSVGGTSGPTGELFF.

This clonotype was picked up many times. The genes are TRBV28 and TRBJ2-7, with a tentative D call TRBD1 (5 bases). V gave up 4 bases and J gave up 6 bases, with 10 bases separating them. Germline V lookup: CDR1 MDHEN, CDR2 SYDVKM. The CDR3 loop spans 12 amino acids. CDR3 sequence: CASSSQGLEQYF. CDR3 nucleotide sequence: TGTGCCAGCAGTTCCCAGGGTCTCGAGCAGTACTTC.

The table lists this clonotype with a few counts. The CDR3 DNA follows: TGTGCCAGCAGTTACTCGAGGGGCACGTTGGGCTACGAGCAGTACTTC. Protein sequence: CASSYSRGTLGYEQYF. The V gene is TRBV6-5, the J gene TRBJ2-7; tentatively, D is TRBD1 or TRBD2 (5 bases each). The V gene's germline CDR1 is MNHEY and CDR2 SVGAGI. The CDR3 spans 16 residues. With 0 bases removed from V and 3 bases from J, the gap between germline ends came to 15 bases.

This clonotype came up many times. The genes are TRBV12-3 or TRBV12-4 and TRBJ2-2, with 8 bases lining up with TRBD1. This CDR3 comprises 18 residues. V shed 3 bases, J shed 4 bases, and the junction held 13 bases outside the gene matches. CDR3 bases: TGTGCCAGCAGTTTCCACACCGGGACAGGAGGAGGCACCGGGGAGCTGTTTTTT. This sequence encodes CASSFHTGTGGGTGELFF.

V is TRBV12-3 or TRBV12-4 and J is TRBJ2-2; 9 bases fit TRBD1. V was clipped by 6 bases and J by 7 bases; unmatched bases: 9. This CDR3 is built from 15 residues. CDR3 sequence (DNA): TGTGCCAGCAGGCCCGGGACAGGGATGCACGGGGAGCTGTTTTTT. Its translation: CASRPGTGMHGELFF.

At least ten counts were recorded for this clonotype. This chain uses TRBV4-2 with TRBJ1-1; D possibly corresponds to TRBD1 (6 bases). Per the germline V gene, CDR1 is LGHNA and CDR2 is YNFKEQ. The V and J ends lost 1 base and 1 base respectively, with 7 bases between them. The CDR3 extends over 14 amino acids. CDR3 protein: CASSQGDKNTEAFF. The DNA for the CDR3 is TGTGCCAGCAGCCAAGGGGACAAGAACACTGAAGCTTTCTTT.

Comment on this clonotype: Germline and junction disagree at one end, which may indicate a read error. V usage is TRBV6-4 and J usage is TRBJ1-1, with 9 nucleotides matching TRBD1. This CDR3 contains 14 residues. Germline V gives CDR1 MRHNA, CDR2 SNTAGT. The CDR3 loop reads CASRRTGVNTKAFF. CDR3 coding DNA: TGTGCCAGCAGAAGGACAGGGGTAAACACTAAAGCTTTCTTT.

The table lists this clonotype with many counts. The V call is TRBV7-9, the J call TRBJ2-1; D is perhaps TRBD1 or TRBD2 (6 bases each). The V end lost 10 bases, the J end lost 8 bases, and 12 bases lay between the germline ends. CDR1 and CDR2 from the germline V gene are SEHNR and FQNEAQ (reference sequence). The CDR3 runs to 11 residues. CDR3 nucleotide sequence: TGTGCCAAGGGGGGTAGGGATGAGCAGTTCTTC. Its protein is CAKGGRDEQFF.